This TCR beta chain was found in a study of blood T cell repertoires in COVID-19. Whole-study context: Acute-phase and convalescent COVID-19 samples originated in the United States, Italy and Spain.

Residents of over 20 US areas, aged about 18 to 89 years, made up the participants. In the authors' workflow: The assay estimated nucleated cells by amplifying reference gene primers. Generated by immunoSEQ multiplex PCR, the TCRdb table keeps only in-frame clones and is missing some. V and J calls and clone size are copied from that table; D and trimming were computed from the DNA. Among 180,000 or so clones listed, over 70% were seen once. This CDR3 is built from 15 residues. Losses at the gene ends were 2 bases for V and 4 bases for J; bases not matched to a gene: 3. Per the germline V gene, CDR1 is SEHNR and CDR2 is FQNEAQ (reference sequence).

This clonotype originated in a woman in her forties or fifties in a cohort exposed to, infected with or recovered from COVID-19 (not recorded which). The material sequenced was PBMCs or T cells enriched from blood (not recorded which). V is TRBV7-9 and J is TRBJ2-1; 9 nucleotides line up with TRBD2. The CDR3 protein is CASSLSSGVYNEQFF. CDR3 coding DNA: TGTGCCAGCAGCTTATCTAGCGGGGTATACAATGAGCAGTTCTTC.